This TCR beta chain was identified during a study of post-analysis software for immune sequencing data. The study, taken as a whole, reports: About five TRBV segments, including TRBV5-6, TRBV5-1 and TRBV20-1, were more frequent in patients than controls.

As to this clonotype: Its antigen is unknown.

CDR1 and CDR2 from the germline V gene are SGHRS and YFSETQ. The CDR3 has 13 residues. The authors incorporated unique molecular identifiers into the TCR beta cDNA libraries. Each CDR3 protein gets one entry after TCRdb re-called the PCR reads with MiXCR. The sample carries about 680,000 distinct CDR3 sequences, approximately 60% recorded once. The sample comprised blood. The chain joins TRBV5-1 to TRBJ2-4, with 7 bases lining up with TRBD1. The J call may be faulty, since TRBJ2-7 better matches the DNA end. The TCR originated in a girl under 10 years old with multiple sclerosis. The CDR3 here is CASSAGTANEQYF. CDR3 DNA: TGCGCCAGCAGCGCCGGGACAGCAAACGAGCAGTACTTC.